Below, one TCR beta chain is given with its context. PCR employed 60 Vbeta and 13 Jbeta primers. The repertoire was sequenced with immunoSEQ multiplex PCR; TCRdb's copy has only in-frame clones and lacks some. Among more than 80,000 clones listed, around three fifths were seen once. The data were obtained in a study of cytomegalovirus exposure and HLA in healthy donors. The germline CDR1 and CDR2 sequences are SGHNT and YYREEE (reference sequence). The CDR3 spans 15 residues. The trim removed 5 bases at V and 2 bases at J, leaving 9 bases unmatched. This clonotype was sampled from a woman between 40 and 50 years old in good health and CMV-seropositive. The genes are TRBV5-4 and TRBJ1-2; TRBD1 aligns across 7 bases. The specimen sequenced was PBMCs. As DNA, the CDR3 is TGTGCCAGCAGATCTACAGGGGACCCAAACTATGGCTACACCTTC. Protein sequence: CASRSTGDPNYGYTF.